Listed below are T cell receptor beta chains from one sample, sequenced in a study of blood T cell repertoires in COVID-19. The repertoire was sequenced with immunoSEQ multiplex PCR; TCRdb's copy has only in-frame clones and lacks some. Of about 160,000 clones in the sample, approximately 80% were seen once. Sequencing was performed on PBMCs or T cells enriched from blood (not recorded which). Receptor source: a woman aged 55-69 years who had recovered from COVID-19. Each CDR3 is given with its conserved first and last residue. The D gene is left open where the match is weak. Not all rows give a size; the values are once, few, many and, for expanded clones, a class.

v_call	clone_size	cdr3_length	d_call	j_call	cdr3_nt	cdr3_aa
TRBV12-3/TRBV12-4	.	12	.	TRBJ2-7	TGTGCCAGCAGTTTCAGGGGCTACGAGCAGTACTTC	CASSFRGYEQYF
TRBV9	.	16	TRBD1	TRBJ2-7	TGTGCCAGCAGCGTAGCTGACCCCGGGACAGCCTACGAGCAGTACTTC	CASSVADPGTAYEQYF
TRBV15	.	16	TRBD1	TRBJ1-2	TGTGCCACCAGCAGAGGCGTGACAGGGGGGTCCTATGGCTACACCTTC	CATSRGVTGGSYGYTF
TRBV15	.	16	.	TRBJ2-2	TGTGCCACCAGCAGACGGTTCGTGACTAACACCGGGGAGCTGTTTTTT	CATSRRFVTNTGELFF
TRBV11-2	.	12	.	TRBJ2-5	TGTGCCAGCAGCTTCCAGGTCGGGACCCAGTACTTC	CASSFQVGTQYF
TRBV2	.	14	TRBD1	TRBJ1-2	TGTGCCAGCAGTTCAACAGGGGCCTTCTTTGGCTACACCTTC	CASSSTGAFFGYTF
TRBV7-2	.	14	.	TRBJ1-2	TGTGCCAGCAGCTCTAGGTCGAGCAGTTACGGCTACACCTTC	CASSSRSSSYGYTF
TRBV29-1	.	15	.	TRBJ1-3	TGCAGCGTTTCGGGCCGGGACAAGGTTTTAAACACCATATATTTT	CSVSGRDKVLNTIYF
TRBV15	.	15	TRBD1	TRBJ2-7	TGTGCCACCAGCATCCCGGGACAGGGGCGTCGCGAGCAGTACTTC	CATSIPGQGRREQYF
TRBV3-1/TRBV3-2	.	11	.	TRBJ2-5	TGTGCCAGCAGCCAAGCGGAGACCCAGTACTTC	CASSQAETQYF
TRBV5-1	once	13	TRBD1	TRBJ2-7	TGCGCCAGCAGCTGGGGGGACAGGGACAAGCAGTACTTC	CASSWGDRDKQYF
TRBV2	few	13	.	TRBJ1-2	TGTGCCAGCAGTGTTCAGGGTGGTAGTGGCTACACCTTC	CASSVQGGSGYTF
TRBV19	.	18	.	TRBJ1-5	TGTGCCAGTAGTAACGACAGGATCACCCTCCTCAGCAATCAGCCCCAGCATTTT	CASSNDRITLLSNQPQHF
TRBV19	.	13	.	TRBJ2-5	TGTGCCAGTAGTTTGCAGGGATGGAAGACCCAGTACTTC	CASSLQGWKTQYF
TRBV6-5	.	11	TRBD2	TRBJ2-1	TGTGCCAGCAGTTACGGGACTAGCCAGTTCTTC	CASSYGTSQFF
TRBV4-1	.	15	.	TRBJ1-2	TGCGCCAGCAGCCAAGATTCAGGGCCCCCGCTTGGCTACACCTTC	CASSQDSGPPLGYTF
TRBV18	.	13	.	TRBJ2-1	TGTGCCAGCTCACCAGTACAGGGCCACGAGCAGTTCTTC	CASSPVQGHEQFF
TRBV5-1	.	13	.	TRBJ2-7	TGCGCCAGCAGCTTGGACTACTCCTACGAGCAGTACTTC	CASSLDYSYEQYF
TRBV3-1/TRBV3-2	.	14	TRBD1	TRBJ1-1	TGTGCCAGCAGCCCATACCGACAGGGCACTGAAGCTTTCTTT	CASSPYRQGTEAFF